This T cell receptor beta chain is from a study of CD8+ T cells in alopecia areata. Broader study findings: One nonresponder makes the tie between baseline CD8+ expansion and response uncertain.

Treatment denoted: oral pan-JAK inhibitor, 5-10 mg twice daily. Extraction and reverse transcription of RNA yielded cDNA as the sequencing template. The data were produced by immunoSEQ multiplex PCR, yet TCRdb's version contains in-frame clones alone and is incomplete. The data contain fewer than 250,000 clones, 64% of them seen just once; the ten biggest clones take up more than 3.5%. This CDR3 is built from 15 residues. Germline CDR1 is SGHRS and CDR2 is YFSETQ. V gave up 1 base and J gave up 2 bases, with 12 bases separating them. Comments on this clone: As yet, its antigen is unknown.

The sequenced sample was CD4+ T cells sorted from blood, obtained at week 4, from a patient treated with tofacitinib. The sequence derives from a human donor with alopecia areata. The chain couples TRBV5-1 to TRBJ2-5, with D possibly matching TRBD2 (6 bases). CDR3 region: CASSLRPGRQETQYF. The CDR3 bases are TGCGCCAGCAGCTTGCGACCGGGGAGGCAAGAGACCCAGTACTTC.